The 7 T cell receptor beta chains reported below all come from one sample, sequenced in a study of T cells expressing NK-cell markers. TCRdb reprocessed the 5' RACE reads, with one entry per CDR3 protein and no DNA. The sample has roughly 390,000 distinct CDR3 sequences. Sequenced material: blood T cells: a sorted CD56 or NKG2C T cell subset, CD4+ or CD8+ T cells, or bulk PBMC T cells (not recorded which). The receptors were sampled from a man aged 18-75 years in good health.

This chain connects TRBV11-2 to TRBJ2-7; the TCRdb call, TRBD1, lacks DNA for checking. Germline CDR1 SGHAT, CDR2 FQNNGV. The CDR3 runs to 13 residues. The CDR3 sequence is CASSLDYRGEQYF.

The V call is TRBV15, the J call TRBJ1-1. CDR3 length equals 15 residues. Germline V gives CDR1 LNHNV, CDR2 YYDKDF (reference sequence). CDR3 amino acids: CATSSFGSMYTEAFF. Looking up the rest from reference TRBV15 and TRBJ1-1 gives the full variable domain: DAMVIQNPRYQVTQFGKPVTLSCSQTLNHNVMYWYQQKSSQAPKLLFHYYDKDFNNEADTPDNFQSRRPNTSFCFLDIRSPGLGDTAMYLCATSSFGSMYTEAFFGQGTRLTVV.

V gene TRBV4-2 combines with J gene TRBJ2-7; TCRdb's D call of TRBD2 is untestable without DNA. CDR1 is LGHNA, CDR2 YNFKEQ, per germline. This CDR3 is built from 12 residues. CDR3 protein: CASSQDRWAQEF.

V usage is TRBV28 and J usage is TRBJ2-1; TCRdb returns TRBD2, unconfirmable since there is no DNA. The CDR3 has 16 residues. Germline V CDR1 and CDR2: MDHEN, SYDVKM. The CDR3 is CASSPAVADPYNEQFF.

The chain is built from TRBV7-3 and TRBJ2-1; TCRdb selects TRBD2, and the lack of DNA leaves this call unchecked. Germline loops: CDR1 SGHTA, CDR2 FQGTGA. This CDR3 region has 16 residues. CDR3 sequence reads: CASSLMGGNNYNEQFF.

The J gene is TRBJ2-3, the V gene TRBV20-1; with no DNA, the TCRdb D assignment of TRBD2 cannot be verified. The CDR3 is 14 residues long. Germline assignment: CDR1 DFQATT and CDR2 SNEGSKA (reference sequence). This CDR3 reads CSARTSGGGDTQYF.

This chain joins TRBV6-5 and TRBJ2-4. Germline V gene sequence: CDR1 MNHEY, CDR2 SVGAGI. The CDR3 consists of 13 residues. The CDR3 loop reads CASSYGPRRYQYF.